The present T cell receptor (beta chain) was sequenced within a study of cytomegalovirus exposure and HLA in healthy donors. PCR amplification relied on 60 Vbeta primers (plus 13 Jbeta primers). This table comes from immunoSEQ multiplex PCR, and its TCRdb copy is limited to in-frame clones, with some not included. The sample has around 150,000 clones, 70% to 80% seen once. Source material: PBMCs. This TCR was sampled from a man younger than 35 in good health and CMV-seropositive.

CDR3 DNA sequence: TGCGCCAGCAGCACACGACAGGGCCATAACACAGATACGCAGTATTTT. Encoded protein: CASSTRQGHNTDTQYF. The chain couples TRBV4-3 to TRBJ2-3; 7 positions match TRBD1. CDR3 length: 16 residues. Germline trimming cut 5 bases from V and 2 bases from J; bases unmatched to any gene: 10. Germline lookup yields CDR1 LGHNA and CDR2 YSLEER.